This T cell receptor (beta chain) was sequenced during a study of Ad26.COV2.S vaccination and SARS-CoV-2 variants. V shed 6 bases and J shed 7 bases, with 15 bases lying between them. Germline V gene data show CDR1 as SGHAT and CDR2 as FQNNGV. This CDR3 comprises 13 residues. TCRdb keeps only in-frame clones here, not all; method: immunoSEQ multiplex PCR. The sample includes about 180,000 clones, 87% of them seen just once. This sample comprised peripheral blood, obtained after recovery from COVID-19. The rearrangement links TRBV11-2 to TRBJ1-2; D is unclear. The sequence derives from a human donor who had recovered from COVID-19. The CDR3 loop reads CASSLEGLRGYTF. The CDR3 nucleotides are TGTGCCAGCAGTCTCGAGGGATTGCGTGGCTACACCTTC.